Listed here is a single T cell receptor beta chain. Its specificity is unknown. CDR1 and CDR2 (germline): SGHNT, YENEEA. The CDR3 covers 14 residues. The V gene lost 5 bases and the J gene lost 8 bases, with 15 bases spanning the gap. This specimen belongs to a study of T cell repertoires in cytomegalovirus infection. Study as a whole: From public TCR beta signatures came an indication of both CMV infection and matching HLA type. General observations from the study: CMV-specific HLA-C-restricted TCR beta clonotypes dominated the ex vivo response. Pooled public TCR beta family frequency picked out CMV carriers with the relevant HLA.

TCRdb processed the reads anew with MiXCR; each CDR3 protein has one entry. The sample lists 400,000 to 600,000 distinct CDR3 sequences; about 42% were seen once. The sequenced sample was cultured PBMCs, obtained from culture after CMV antigen stimulation. This sequence joins TRBV11-3 and TRBJ2-2; no firm D call. This sequence was found in a human donor in good health (CMV status not recorded). Some clones in this sample may be carry-over from other donors' samples. The CDR3, as DNA: TGTGCCAGCAGCCTCGGGCCCGGTAGGGGGGAGCTGTTTTTT. This codes for CASSLGPGRGELFF.